This T cell receptor beta chain was recorded in a study of T cell responses to AZD1222 COVID-19 vaccine. Findings and limits, study-wide: Of the AZD1222 recipients, only 5 or 6 were seropositive at baseline. An increase in Spike-specific TCR breadth and depth was observed after two AZD1222 doses. Repertoire sampling was restricted to post-peak T cell response timepoints.

The table came from immunoSEQ multiplex PCR; TCRdb's copy has only in-frame clones and leaves some out. The table has about 170,000 clones, 70% to 90% seen once. CDR1 and CDR2 (germline): MNHEY, SVGAGI. CDR3 length equals 14 residues. V was clipped by 11 bases and J by 0 bases, with 15 bases between them. In this sample, this clone turned up once. Its target is not known. The chain links TRBV6-5 to TRBJ2-3; D call uncertain. The input for sequencing was peripheral blood, taken 28 days after the second dose of the MenACWY control vaccine. The clonotype comes from an adult who received the MenACWY meningococcal vaccine as a control. DNA for the CDR3: TGTGCCGCCAAGGCGGCATCTAGCACAGATACGCAGTATTTT. Protein product: CAAKAASSTDTQYF.